This T cell receptor beta chain was obtained from a study of blood T cell repertoires in COVID-19. In the study overall: Samples representing acute and convalescent COVID-19 were sourced from the United States, Italy and Spain. Sources were T cells, B-cell-depleted T cells, or PBMCs; the material itself was cDNA or gDNA.

Per the authors' pipeline: For nucleated cells, counts were estimated from reference gene primer amplification. Sequencing was performed with immunoSEQ multiplex PCR; in TCRdb, only in-frame clones are kept and a portion is missing. Clone size and V and J calls were adopted from that table, with D and trimming inferred from the DNA. The sample holds approximately 28,000 clones, more than 75% seen once. CDR1 is MGHRA, CDR2 YSYEKL, per germline. The length of the CDR3 is 15 residues. V lost 4 bases and J lost 3, with 15 bases in between. The source of this sequence is a human donor in a cohort sampled during active COVID-19. The J gene is TRBJ1-2, the V gene TRBV4-1; tentatively, D is TRBD1 (6 bases). Sequencing was performed on peripheral blood. CDR3 in DNA: TGCGCCAGCAGCCGAATACAGGGCACAGACTATGGCTACACCTTC. This sequence encodes CASSRIQGTDYGYTF.